This TCR beta chain was obtained from a study of early T cells in non-severe SARS-CoV-2 infection. Whole-study context: The input, bulk RNA from unsorted whole blood, was sequenced, and chains were unpaired.

Overall study findings and caveats: The study's VDJdb matching favored anti-spike CD8 responses and missed private and CD4 specificities.

The CDR3 spans 16 residues. The germline CDR1 and CDR2 sequences are PRHDT and FYEKMQ (reference sequence). V dropped 5 bases and J dropped 11 bases, with 22 bases sitting between them. Individual cDNA molecules received unique molecular identifiers. TCRdb re-called the 5' RACE reads with MiXCR, one entry per CDR3 protein. The data contain tens of thousands of distinct CDR3 sequences, less than 15% of them singletons. As regards this clonotype: What it binds is not known.

The sequence was collected from an adult who was a healthcare worker with PCR-confirmed SARS-CoV-2 infection or an uninfected control (not recorded which). This chain joins TRBV13 and TRBJ1-6, with a possible D match to TRBD1 (5 bases). The specimen was whole blood, collected at baseline. CDR3: CASSPRDGTGDPPLHF. The CDR3 DNA reads TGTGCCAGCAGCCCCCGGGACGGGACCGGCGATCCACCCCTCCACTTT. The variable domain in full, with the rest retrieved from reference TRBV13 and TRBJ1-6, is AAGVIQSPRHLIKEKRETATLKCYPIPRHDTVYWYQQGPGQDPQFLISFYEKMQSDKGSIPDRFSAQQFSDYHSELNMSSLELGDSALYFCASSPRDGTGDPPLHFGNGTRLTVT.